Listed here is a single T cell receptor beta chain. Its antigen is as yet unknown. Additional DNA sequences in this sample encode the identical CDR3. Germline V gene data show CDR1 as SGDLS and CDR2 as YYNGEE. This CDR3 is 15 amino acids long. V shed 2 bases and J shed 0 bases, with 9 bases lying between them. An assay was performed, and its level was deep. Produced via immunoSEQ multiplex PCR; TCRdb's table is partial and in-frame only. The sample includes about 1.5 million clones, roughly 97% of them seen just once. This record comes from a study of shared clonotypes between healthy human individuals. General study findings and limits: Only blood was sampled; tissue repertoires likely differ.

Sequenced input: naive CD4+ T cells sorted from blood. Indicated subset: CD45RA+ positively selected. This TCR was recovered from a young man in good health. The rearrangement uses TRBV9 and TRBJ2-1; TRBD1 might be the D (5 bases). DNA of the CDR3: TGTGCCAGCAGCGTTATAGGGGTCTCCTACAATGAGCAGTTCTTC. Amino acid sequence: CASSVIGVSYNEQFF.